This passage covers 18 T cell receptor beta chains from one sample sequenced in a study of radiotherapy plus CTLA-4 blockade in lung cancer. Measured with immunoSEQ multiplex PCR; TCRdb has only the in-frame clones, and not every one. The table has 55,000 or so clones, roughly four fifths seen once. The source was peripheral blood, collected from a patient treated with radiotherapy plus ipilimumab. These TCRs come from a human donor with non-small cell lung cancer whose response to radiotherapy plus ipilimumab could not be evaluated.

The chain uses TRBV7-2 and TRBJ2-1; TRBD2 might be the D (6 bases). V lost 5 bases to trimming and J lost 8 bases, with 16 bases between them. Germline V gene lookup returns CDR1 SGHTA and CDR2 FQGNSA. CDR3 length: 14 amino acids. This CDR3 reads CASSPWGEWYEQFF. CDR3 in DNA: TGTGCCAGCAGCCCCTGGGGGGAGTGGTATGAGCAGTTCTTC. The entire variable domain, with the rest obtained from reference TRBV7-2 and TRBJ2-1, is as follows: GAGVSQSPSNKVTEKGKDVELRCDPISGHTALYWYRQSLGQGLEFLIYFQGNSAPDKSGLPSDRFSAERTGGSVSTLTIQRTQQEDSAVYLCASSPWGEWYEQFFGPGTRLTVL.

V gene TRBV28 combines with J gene TRBJ1-1; D possibly corresponds to TRBD1 (6 bases). The CDR3 consists of 15 residues. CDR1 MDHEN and CDR2 SYDVKM come from the germline V gene. The V end was cut by 8 bases, the J end by 6 bases, with 22 bases between. CDR3 sequence reads: CASFPPTGSWAEAFF. In DNA, the CDR3 is TGTGCCAGCTTCCCTCCAACAGGGAGTTGGGCTGAAGCTTTCTTT.

The V gene is TRBV18, the J gene TRBJ2-7, with 7 nucleotides matching TRBD2. V trimming: 5 bases; J trimming: 3 bases; junction bases outside the gene matches: 10. The CDR3 is 15 residues long. Per germline, CDR1 KGHSH and CDR2 LQKENI. CDR3 bases: TGTGCCAGCTCAACCCGAGGCGGGGAGGGCTACGAGCAGTACTTC. Its protein product is CASSTRGGEGYEQYF.

V usage is TRBV27 and J usage is TRBJ1-5, with TRBD1 matching 8 bases. The CDR3 runs to 16 residues. From germline, CDR1 is MNHEY and CDR2 SMNVEV (reference sequence). Losses at the gene ends were 9 bases for V and 0 bases for J; bases not matched to a gene: 10. This CDR3 reads CASYSRDRYSNQPQHF. CDR3 nucleotides: TGTGCCAGTTACTCCCGGGACAGGTATAGCAATCAGCCCCAGCATTTT.

The chain carries TRBV19 and TRBJ2-7, with TRBD1 as a possible D gene (5 bases). The V end was cut by 3 bases, the J end by 0 bases, with 15 bases between. The V gene's germline CDR1 is LNHDA and CDR2 SQIVND (reference sequence). This CDR3 is 16 amino acids long. CDR3 protein: CASSISDTSSSYEQYF. CDR3 DNA sequence: TGTGCCAGTAGTATTTCGGACACCTCCAGCTCCTACGAGCAGTACTTC.

This chain joins TRBV2 and TRBJ1-4; 10 positions agree with TRBD1. The trim removed 6 bases at V and 8 bases at J, leaving 3 bases unmatched. The CDR3 extends over 13 amino acids. Germline V lookup: CDR1 SNHLY, CDR2 FYNNEI. CDR3 bases: TGTGCCAGCAGGCGGGGACAGGGGGAAAAACTGTTTTTT. This sequence encodes CASRRGQGEKLFF. The full variable domain, in which reference TRBV2 and TRBJ1-4 provide the parts outside the CDR3, is EPEVTQTPSHQVTQMGQEVILRCVPISNHLYFYWYRQILGQKVEFLVSFYNNEISEKSEIFDDQFSVERPDGSNFTLKIRSTKLEDSAMYFCASRRGQGEKLFFGSGTQLSVL.

J is TRBJ1-3 and V is TRBV10-3; TRBD1 might be the D (5 bases). This CDR3 is 16 amino acids long. The germline gives CDR1 ENHRY, CDR2 SYGVKD. Trimming left V 0 bases short and J 2 bases short, with 11 bases between. The CDR3 sequence: CAISESFRVTGNTIYF. In nucleotides, the CDR3 is TGTGCCATCAGTGAGTCGTTCAGGGTAACTGGAAACACCATATATTTT.

V gene TRBV5-1 combines with J gene TRBJ2-5; TRBD2 matches at 8 bases. This CDR3 is 15 amino acids long. The trim removed 7 bases at V and 0 bases at J, leaving 8 bases unmatched. Germline V CDR1 and CDR2: SGHRS, YFSETQ. The DNA of the CDR3 is TGCGCCAGCTCGGGGGGTAGCGGGAACCAAGAGACCCAGTACTTC. Translated: CASSGGSGNQETQYF.

The rearrangement uses TRBV6-1 and TRBJ2-5; D uncertain. This CDR3 is 15 amino acids long. Trimming shortened V by 2 bases and J by 0 bases, and 10 bases separated the two germline ends. Germline lookup yields CDR1 MNHNS and CDR2 SASEGT. The CDR3 DNA sequence: TGTGCCAGCAGTGAATCTCCGGTGTACCAAGAGACCCAGTACTTC. The encoded protein is CASSESPVYQETQYF.

This clone was counted once. The V call is TRBV6-1, the J call TRBJ1-2, with D possibly TRBD1 on 6 matching bases. Germline loops: CDR1 MNHNS, CDR2 SASEGT. The CDR3 sequence is 15 residues long. V shed 10 bases and J shed 4 bases, with 22 bases lying between them. The CDR3 reads CANSPTGGSGYGYTF. The CDR3 DNA follows: TGTGCCAACAGCCCTACGGGGGGCTCAGGCTATGGCTACACCTTC.

The gene calls are TRBV4-3 and TRBJ2-1, with 14 bases lining up with TRBD2. The CDR3 extends over 16 amino acids. Looked up from germline, CDR1 is LGHNA and CDR2 is YSLEER. The V segment lost 4 bases and the J segment 6 bases; nucleotides outside the gene matches: 5. The CDR3 region is CASSPGTSGGVNEQFF. The CDR3 DNA sequence: TGCGCCAGCAGCCCCGGGACTAGCGGGGGAGTCAATGAGCAGTTCTTC.

In this sample, this clone turned up once. The chain joins TRBV19 to TRBJ1-1, with unresolved D. The germline CDR1 and CDR2 sequences are LNHDA and SQIVND (reference sequence). Between the trimmed V and J ends, which lost 5 bases and 3 bases, there was a span of 13 bases. CDR3 length: 14 amino acids. The CDR3 spells CASSPRERDTEAFF. The CDR3, as DNA: TGTGCCAGTAGTCCAAGGGAGAGGGACACTGAAGCTTTCTTT. Using reference TRBV19 and TRBJ1-1 for the parts outside the CDR3, the full variable domain is DGGITQSPKYLFRKEGQNVTLSCEQNLNHDAMYWYRQDPGQGLRLIYYSQIVNDFQKGDIAEGYSVSREKKESFPLTVTSAQKNPTAFYLCASSPRERDTEAFFGQGTRLTVV.

This chain uses TRBV14 with TRBJ1-2; a weak D match, TRBD1 (5 bases). V was pared by 3 bases and J by 3 bases, with 8 bases between. This CDR3 is 13 amino acids long. The germline V gene has CDR1 SGHDN and CDR2 FVKESK. In nucleotides, the CDR3 is TGTGCCAGCAGCCAGGGGACTTACTATGGCTACACCTTC. Translation gives CASSQGTYYGYTF.

The V gene is TRBV25-1, the J gene TRBJ2-1, with D unclear. Trimming pared 1 base from V and 3 bases from J, leaving 16 bases between. The CDR3 totals 17 residues. Germline V gene data show CDR1 as MGHDK and CDR2 as SYGVNS. In DNA form, the CDR3 reads TGTGCCAGCAGTGAATCTGGTATAGCCGAAAGCTACAATGAGCAGTTCTTC. This codes for CASSESGIAESYNEQFF.

The rearrangement joins TRBV19 to TRBJ1-3, with 7 positions matching TRBD1. The junction had 5 bases not matched to a gene; V was cut back by 6 bases and J by 0 bases. Germline-derived CDR1 and CDR2 are LNHDA and SQIVND (reference sequence). The CDR3 sequence is 15 residues long. The CDR3 here is CASSGQALSGNTIYF. The CDR3 DNA reads as TGTGCCAGTAGCGGACAGGCCCTCTCTGGAAACACCATATATTTT. Full variable domain (rest looked up from reference TRBV19 and TRBJ1-3): DGGITQSPKYLFRKEGQNVTLSCEQNLNHDAMYWYRQDPGQGLRLIYYSQIVNDFQKGDIAEGYSVSREKKESFPLTVTSAQKNPTAFYLCASSGQALSGNTIYFGEGSWLTVV.

This clone was seen just once. V gene TRBV7-9 combines with J gene TRBJ1-1; D uncertain. Germline V lookup: CDR1 SEHNR, CDR2 FQNEAQ (reference sequence). CDR3 size: 16 residues. Trimming took off 5 bases at V and 3 bases at J, with 19 bases between the two ends. The CDR3 is CASSPLGGGPYTEAFF. The CDR3 region has the DNA TGTGCCAGCAGCCCATTAGGCGGAGGGCCCTACACTGAAGCTTTCTTT.

The CDR3: CASSFGTGGSPLHF. The CDR3 nucleotides are TGTGCCAGCAGCTTCGGGACAGGAGGGTCACCCCTCCACTTT. The chain is built from TRBV7-9 and TRBJ1-6; 8 nucleotides line up with TRBD1. CDR1 and CDR2 (germline): SEHNR, FQNEAQ (reference sequence). The CDR3 sequence is 14 residues long. Unmatched junction bases numbered 5, after V lost 3 bases and J lost 10 bases.

The V gene is TRBV10-1, the J gene TRBJ2-7, with 12 nucleotides matching TRBD1. Unmatched junction bases numbered 9, after V lost 6 bases and J lost 6 bases. The germline gives CDR1 WNHNN, CDR2 SYGVQD (reference sequence). The CDR3 runs to 15 residues. The CDR3 region has the DNA TGCGCCAGCAGCCAGACCGGGACAGGGGGCTCCGAGCAGTACTTC. As protein: CASSQTGTGGSEQYF.